What follows is one T cell receptor (beta chain) and its context. The clone's antigen remains unknown. Per-nucleotide qualities are absent, and no much larger clonotype sits a single base away. The record originates from a study of vaccination and CD4 T cells after COVID-19 (dated by TCRdb to 2021 to 2024). In terms of the full investigation: Six males and four females were included in the convalescent cohort, with two Hispanic individuals, seven Caucasians, two Asians and one multiracial person represented. Participants received two doses of either the Pfizer-BioNTech BNT162b2 vaccine (n=8) or the Moderna mRNA-1273 vaccine (n=2). Post-COVID blood samples were collected from convalescent patients a median of around 96 days after diagnosis, with a range of about 30 to 161 days. The time from the second vaccine dose to post-vaccine blood sampling had a median of roughly 79 days and ranged from about 14 to 241 days. Overlapping spike peptide pools from SARS-CoV-2 and from the common cold coronaviruses HCoV-NL63, HCoV-OC43 and HCoV-229E were used as culture stimuli. Control cultures used a CEFX viral epitope pool as positive control, an HIV-1 Nef peptide pool as negative control, or no peptide. In ten to eleven COVID-19 convalescent patients and a handful of infection-naive healthy vaccine recipients, the spike-specific CD4+ TCR repertoire before mRNA vaccination was compared with the repertoire after mRNA vaccination. At the TCR clonotype level, an earlier paper using these donors assessed memory CD4+ T cell crossreactivity between SARS-CoV-2 and common cold coronavirus spike proteins.

Receptor libraries were prepared by PCR. TCR sequencing of DNA from cultured CD4+ T cells used the Oncomine TCR Beta short-read assay at the Johns Hopkins FTIC core. The QIAamp micro DNA kit was used to extract genomic DNA from the cultured CD4+ T cells. Oncomine TCR Beta libraries from cultured CD4+ T cells were pooled using unique dual indexes and sequenced on an Illumina iSeq 100. Processing in the source paper ran as follows. Non-productive sequences were removed, and CDR3s that did not start with C, did not end with F or W, or were shorter than 7 amino acids were discarded. Antigen-specific clonotypes were identified with the MANAFEST web application by comparing peptide-stimulated wells with reference and other culture wells. To be called positive, a clone needed an FDR below 0.05, an odds ratio above 5, and a productive frequency above 0.1% in at least two of three replicate wells. A clonotype counted as cross-reactive if it showed significant expansion both in the SARS-CoV-2 spike wells and in at least one common cold coronavirus spike condition. Similarity between CDR3 sequences was evaluated in R version 3.6.1 using Levenshtein distances (stringdist) and unrooted phylogenetic trees (ape). TCRdb handled the public reads itself, with Q25 trimming in fastp and clone calling in MiXCR, and kept productive beta chains. For every CDR3 protein sequence, its rows merge into one entry that carries the most common genes and DNA. The V and J calls and clone size come from TCRdb's table, not from the authors' own analysis. The sample contains some 7,000 distinct CDR3 sequences, roughly 33% of them found a single time. 29% of the sample is taken by the ten largest.

Overall results and qualifications from the work: The median count of SARS-CoV-2-reactive clonotypes went up from 20 to 25 after infection to 38 after vaccination, although the change was not significant. Only a relatively small number of convalescent patients were included in the study, and early timepoints following natural infection were not analyzed. In convalescent patients, a median about 90% of post-vaccine SARS-CoV-2-reactive clones were detected only after vaccination, and vaccine-specific priming was suggested by this finding. Of the vaccine-specific clones found in convalescent patients, nearly all (304 of 307) were mono-reactive for SARS-CoV-2 spike instead of being cross-reactive with common cold coronaviruses.

According to the study, the label for this sample's treatment or condition signals: roughly ten-day PBMC culture with coronavirus spike peptide pools or control peptides (ViraFEST assay). CD4+ T cells from unexposed donors were collected before the COVID-19 pandemic (2011-2018). The ViraFEST assay, used in the study, expanded antigen-specific T cells with peptide pools and then identified the expanded clonotypes through TCR sequencing. PBMCs were cultured at under 2.5 million per well in IMDM supplemented with about 5% human AB serum and about 10 IU/ml IL-2, with approximately 11 ug/ml peptide pools added. On days 3 and 7, half of the culture medium was replaced with fresh IL-2-containing medium. CD4+ T cells were isolated after less than twelve days of culture through negative selection using the EasySep CD4+ T cell isolation kit. As far as cell numbers permitted, CD4+ T cells from unexposed donors were tested for reactivity against SARS-CoV-2 S and N as well as four spike pools from common cold coronaviruses. PBMCs were separated from whole blood using Ficoll-Paque Plus gradient centrifugation and then either used fresh or cryopreserved at -140C. In general, triplicate wells were set up for every culture condition. The leukapheresis product used for the unexposed donors was purchased from a commercial source.

From the cysteine up to the phenylalanine, the CDR3 has a length of 13 residues. Only the CDR3 part of the read is kept: 39 bases, read in frame from the first base. CDR1 MNHNS and CDR2 SASEGT were looked up in the germline V gene. V loses 7 bases, J loses 4 bases, and the germline ends lie 13 bases apart. Material for sequencing was CD4+ T cells from blood, cultured in vitro. The chain is assembled from TRBV6-1 and TRBJ1-2; no D segment can be confidently identified. This clonotype originated in a human donor in good health. The DNA is as follows: TGTGCCAGCACCTCGGATCCGGCCTATGGCTACACCTTC. This codes for CASTSDPAYGYTF.